The T cell receptor (beta chain) under discussion was sequenced for a study of cytomegalovirus exposure and HLA in healthy donors. Across the whole study: There were about 85 million unique TCRs (from HLA-typed donors) in an early data release. General study results and limits: A list of 150 or so TCR beta chains associated with cytomegalovirus was given.

This clone was detected a few times. The antigen is not known. PCR amplification relied on 60 Vbeta primers (plus 13 Jbeta primers). Repertoires were generated with immunoSEQ multiplex PCR, while TCRdb's copy carries only in-frame clones and drops some. The data contain approximately 54,000 clones, roughly 85% of them singletons. The sequenced sample was PBMCs. The clonotype comes from a woman aged 18-30 years in good health and CMV-seronegative.

Here the CDR3 DNA reads TGTGCCAGCAGCAGCGTGCCCTTAGCGGGTCTTCCCTACGAGCAGTACTTC. Its protein product is CASSSVPLAGLPYEQYF. The chain combines TRBV11-2 with TRBJ2-7; 7 positions match TRBD2. The CDR3 runs 17 residues. Germline CDR1 reads SGHAT; CDR2 reads FQNNGV. The V gene end was trimmed by 5 bases and the J gene end by 2 bases; junction bases not matched to a gene: 15. The whole variable domain, remainder taken from reference TRBV11-2 and TRBJ2-7, is EAGVAQSPRYKIIEKRQSVAFWCNPISGHATLYWYQQILGQGPKLLIQFQNNGVVDDSQLPKDRFSAERLKGVDSTLKIQPAKLEDSAVYLCASSSVPLAGLPYEQYFGPGTRLTVT.